This passage covers 29 T cell receptor beta chains from one sample sequenced in a study of cytomegalovirus exposure and HLA in healthy donors (dated by TCRdb to 2016 to 2017). Library preparation employed the immunoSEQ multiplex PCR assay. For the multiplex PCR, a mixture combining 60 forward primers for TCR Vbeta segments and 13 reverse primers for TCR Jbeta segments was used. Here the immuneACCESS table is served through TCRdb, limited to in-frame sequences with V and J called. Missing clones are a known gap in these copies; in checked studies unresolved V genes cover under half, and the rest lacks a known reason. Across this sample there are about 150,000 clones, with around 84% seen only once. Roughly 2.4% of the sample goes to the ten largest clones. Sequencing was carried out using PBMCs. Source of these receptors: a woman aged 18 to 35 in good health and CMV-seronegative.

This chain connects TRBV5-1 to TRBJ2-3, with a tentative D call TRBD1 (5 bases). This CDR3 has 16 amino acids. V was trimmed by 2 bases and J by 0 bases, leaving 13 bases between them. Germline V CDR1 and CDR2: SGHRS, YFSETQ. The CDR3 here is CASSLGAAPSTDTQYF. CDR3 in DNA: TGCGCCAGCAGCTTAGGGGCCGCACCTAGCACAGATACGCAGTATTTT.

The chain couples TRBV18 to TRBJ2-5; unclear D gene. CDR1 KGHSH and CDR2 LQKENI come from the germline V gene. V shed 3 bases and J shed 5 bases, with 7 bases lying between them. The CDR3 has 12 amino acids. As DNA, the CDR3 is TGTGCCAGCTCACCCCTCTCGGAGACCCAGTACTTC. Translation: CASSPLSETQYF.

V is TRBV6-5 and J is TRBJ1-6, with D possibly TRBD1 on 6 matching bases. V lost 8 bases, J lost 3 bases, and 14 bases lay in between. This CDR3 has 15 amino acids. Germline CDR1 and CDR2: MNHEY and SVGAGI. CDR3: CASGVDRIYNSPLHF. CDR3 coding DNA: TGTGCCAGCGGCGTTGACAGGATCTATAATTCACCCCTCCACTTT.

This clone was observed once. The chain links TRBV27 to TRBJ2-7; 8 bases align to TRBD2. The CDR3 loop spans 14 amino acids. Losses at the gene ends were 3 bases for V and 2 bases for J; bases not matched to a gene: 3. The germline V gene has CDR1 MNHEY and CDR2 SMNVEV (reference sequence). CDR3 sequence: CASSFRREAYEQYF. DNA of the CDR3: TGTGCCAGCAGTTTCCGGCGGGAGGCCTACGAGCAGTACTTC.

This clone showed up just once. As DNA, the CDR3 is TGTGCCAGCAGTCTGACGACAGGGGGATTGAACACTGAAGCTTTCTTT. Translation gives CASSLTTGGLNTEAFF. The V and J genes are TRBV28 and TRBJ1-1; TRBD1 agrees at 9 bases. Trimming took 5 bases from V and 0 from J; bases not matched to a gene: 7. Germline CDR1 reads MDHEN; CDR2 reads SYDVKM. The CDR3 extends over 16 amino acids.

This chain connects TRBV29-1 to TRBJ2-7, with TRBD1 as a possible D gene (6 bases). The ends were cut back, 7 bases at V and 4 bases at J, with 17 bases in the middle. Germline CDR1 and CDR2: SQVTM and ANQGSEA. CDR3 length: 13 residues. In DNA, the CDR3 is TGCAGCGCCGTGGGAGCAGGGGCGTACGAGCAGTACTTC. Translated, it gives CSAVGAGAYEQYF.

The V gene is TRBV6-1, the J gene TRBJ2-7, with TRBD1 matching 8 bases. Trimming at V came to 5 bases and at J to 4 bases, leaving 16 bases not matched to a gene. The germline CDR1 and CDR2 sequences are MNHNS and SASEGT. This CDR3 spans 17 amino acids. CDR3 bases: TGTGCCAGCAGTAAAGAATCAGGGGGCGCTAGGGCTTACGAGCAGTACTTC. It yields the protein CASSKESGGARAYEQYF.

The V gene is TRBV6-6, the J gene TRBJ2-7; 7 bases fit TRBD1. V was pared by 6 bases and J by 2 bases, with 10 bases of the junction left unmatched. Germline CDR1 is MNHNY and CDR2 is SVGAGI (reference sequence). This CDR3 comprises 15 residues. The CDR3 here is CASSEGQMGPYEQYF. The CDR3 coding sequence is TGTGCCAGCAGCGAGGGACAGATGGGCCCCTACGAGCAGTACTTC.

This clone has a single count. The chain combines TRBV7-9 with TRBJ1-5; 11 bases are a match to TRBD1. Per germline, CDR1 SEHNR and CDR2 FQNEAQ (reference sequence). Trimming cost V 3 bases and J 0 bases; bases outside gene matches: 7. The length of the CDR3 is 18 residues. Here the CDR3 DNA reads TGTGCCAGCAGCTTTTGGACAGGGGGCCGTCATAGCAATCAGCCCCAGCATTTT. This encodes CASSFWTGGRHSNQPQHF.

This chain joins TRBV6-1 and TRBJ2-3, with 7 bases lining up with TRBD2. V gave up 7 bases and J gave up 4 bases; unmatched junction bases: 11. The CDR3 has 15 amino acids. The germline gives CDR1 MNHNS, CDR2 SASEGT. CDR3 nucleotides: TGTGCCAGCACCGAGCGGGGATTACGCCCAGATACGCAGTATTTT. Translation: CASTERGLRPDTQYF.

The chain links TRBV7-2 to TRBJ1-2; D unclear. Germline assignment: CDR1 SGHTA and CDR2 FQGNSA. The germline V and J ends were trimmed by 6 bases and 4 bases, with 21 bases remaining between them. The CDR3 totals 16 residues. CDR3 bases: TGTGCCAGCAGTCCATCCCCCCTTAGCGGGGTCTATGGCTACACCTTC. This sequence encodes CASSPSPLSGVYGYTF.

In this sample, this clone turned up a few times. This chain uses TRBV4-2 with TRBJ1-1, with D tentatively TRBD1 (5 bases). The CDR3 consists of 15 residues. CDR1 and CDR2 (germline): LGHNA, YNFKEQ. V was trimmed by 4 bases and J by 5 bases, leaving 17 bases between them. CDR3 amino acids: CASSPGGSRETEAFF. CDR3 bases: TGTGCCAGCAGCCCGGGAGGGAGCAGGGAGACTGAAGCTTTCTTT.

The J gene is TRBJ2-7, the V gene TRBV5-5; D is possibly TRBD1 (5 bases). Germline-derived CDR1 and CDR2 are SGHKS and YYEKEE (reference sequence). Trimming left V 4 bases short and J 2 bases short, with 16 bases between. The CDR3 has 15 amino acids. The CDR3 protein is CASSQPGQGAYEQYF. The CDR3 region has the DNA TGTGCCAGCAGCCAACCCGGACAAGGGGCCTACGAGCAGTACTTC.

The genes are TRBV7-2 and TRBJ2-7, with 7 bases aligning to TRBD2. J gave up 7 bases and V 0 bases, and 9 bases lay outside the gene matches. Looked up from germline, CDR1 is SGHTA and CDR2 is FQGNSA. CDR3 size: 15 residues. The CDR3 is CASSLAGGYVGEQYF. In DNA form, the CDR3 reads TGTGCCAGCAGCTTAGCGGGGGGGTACGTTGGGGAGCAGTACTTC.

V usage is TRBV5-1 and J usage is TRBJ2-1, with 9 bases that match TRBD1. Germline CDR1 and CDR2: SGHRS and YFSETQ. The CDR3 runs 15 residues. V dropped 3 bases and J dropped 1; count of bases not matched to a gene: 2. CDR3 residues: CASSWDRVSYNEQFF. The CDR3 nucleotides read TGCGCCAGCAGCTGGGACAGGGTTTCCTACAATGAGCAGTTCTTC.

In its sample, this clone was seen once. Other DNA sequences in the sample encode the same CDR3. This chain uses TRBV14 with TRBJ1-2; a weak D match, TRBD1 (5 bases). Germline V gene sequence: CDR1 SGHDN, CDR2 FVKESK. This CDR3 region has 13 residues. V lost 4 bases to trimming and J lost 5 bases, with 11 bases between them. The CDR3 nucleotides read TGTGCCAGCAGCCGGGGCCTTCAATATGGCTACACCTTC. Its protein is CASSRGLQYGYTF. Based on the CDR3 plus reference TRBV14 and TRBJ1-2, the full variable domain is EAGVTQFPSHSVIEKGQTVTLRCDPISGHDNLYWYRRVMGKEIKFLLHFVKESKQDESGMPNNRFLAERTGGTYSTLKVQPAELEDSGVYFCASSRGLQYGYTFGSGTRLTVV.

For the CDR3, the DNA is TGCGCCAGCAGCCAAGGTACTCCTCCGGGACAGGGCTTCCACGAGCAGTACTTC. This sequence encodes CASSQGTPPGQGFHEQYF. This rearrangement joins TRBV4-1 to TRBJ2-7; 9 bases are a match to TRBD1. The CDR3 is made up of 18 amino acids. The V gene end was trimmed by 1 base and the J gene end by 5 bases; junction bases not matched to a gene: 15. Germline V CDR1 and CDR2: MGHRA, YSYEKL.

The gene calls are TRBV7-9 and TRBJ2-5; 8 bases fit TRBD1. Losses at the gene ends were 7 bases for V and 3 bases for J; bases not matched to a gene: 10. CDR1 and CDR2 (germline): SEHNR, FQNEAQ (reference sequence). The CDR3 runs 15 residues. CDR3 DNA sequence: TGTGCCAGCACACCTGAATCGGACAGGGAAGAGACCCAGTACTTC. Amino acid sequence: CASTPESDREETQYF.

This clone was recorded a few times. This sequence joins TRBV5-1 and TRBJ2-1; the D gene is possibly TRBD2 (6 bases). Germline lookup yields CDR1 SGHRS and CDR2 YFSETQ. CDR3 size: 14 residues. Between the trimmed V and J ends, which lost 4 bases and 12 bases, there was a span of 20 bases. CDR3 nucleotide sequence: TGCGCCAGCAGCCCGTGGGGAGCGGAGGGTTCGCAGTTCTTC. It is translated as CASSPWGAEGSQFF.

The rearrangement uses TRBV30 and TRBJ2-7; TRBD2 aligns across 13 bases. This CDR3 has 14 residues. V lost 7 bases, J lost 6 bases, and 9 bases stayed unmatched. Germline CDR1 is GTSNPN and CDR2 is SVGIG (reference sequence). DNA of the CDR3: TGTGCCTCCCAAACTAGCGGGAGGGGTGTCGAGCAGTACTTC. It is translated as CASQTSGRGVEQYF.

J is TRBJ1-4 and V is TRBV5-4, with TRBD1 matching over 10 bases. CDR1 is SGHNT, CDR2 YYREEE, per germline (reference sequence). The CDR3 contains 14 residues. V lost 4 bases, J lost 5 bases, and 2 bases stayed unmatched. CDR3 coding DNA: TGTGCCAGCAGCAAGACAGGGGGCAATGAAAAACTGTTTTTT. As protein: CASSKTGGNEKLFF.

The chain uses TRBV9 and TRBJ2-1, with 7 nucleotides matching TRBD2. V was clipped by 4 bases and J by 10 bases; unmatched bases: 5. From germline, CDR1 is SGDLS and CDR2 YYNGEE. CDR3 length equals 12 residues. In nucleotides, the CDR3 is TGTGCCAGCAGCCGATGGGAGGGGGAGCAGTTCTTC. Its protein product is CASSRWEGEQFF.

This chain joins TRBV2 and TRBJ2-1; possible D gene TRBD1, 5 bases. Per the germline V gene, CDR1 is SNHLY and CDR2 is FYNNEI. This CDR3 region has 14 residues. V lost 4 bases to trimming and J lost 9 bases, with 16 bases between them. The CDR3 loop reads CASSVGVGRREQFF. The CDR3 DNA is TGTGCCAGCAGTGTAGGGGTAGGGCGGCGTGAGCAGTTCTTC.

The J gene is TRBJ1-1, the V gene TRBV7-3; D gene unclear. Trimming took off 3 bases at V and 4 bases at J, with 9 bases between the two ends. The CDR3 sequence is 13 residues long. The germline CDR1 and CDR2 sequences are SGHTA and FQGTGA. CDR3 nucleotides: TGTGCCAGCAGCTTGGGAGGGTCCACTGAAGCTTTCTTT. It yields the protein CASSLGGSTEAFF.

This clone was counted once. This chain links TRBV30 with TRBJ1-2; D might be TRBD1 (6 bases). V lost 8 bases and J 5 bases, leaving 18 bases between the germline ends. This CDR3 is 13 amino acids long. Per germline, CDR1 GTSNPN and CDR2 SVGIG (reference sequence). The CDR3 sequence: CARRGAGEYGYTF. CDR3 nucleotides: TGTGCCCGCCGAGGGGCAGGGGAGTATGGCTACACCTTC.

V gene TRBV28 combines with J gene TRBJ1-1; 9 nucleotides agree with TRBD1. Germline values: CDR1 MDHEN, CDR2 SYDVKM. This CDR3 has 17 amino acids. V lost 8 bases and J lost 1; bases outside the gene matches: 14. In nucleotides, the CDR3 is TGTGCCAGCGCCCAATCGGAAGGGACAGGGACGAACACTGAAGCTTTCTTT. It translates to CASAQSEGTGTNTEAFF.

The chain recombines TRBV7-9 with TRBJ2-7; TRBD1 matches at 8 bases. This CDR3 has 14 amino acids. V was pared by 0 bases and J by 6 bases, with 4 bases of the junction left unmatched. CDR1 is SEHNR and CDR2 is FQNEAQ in the germline V gene (reference sequence). CDR3 loop: CASSLAETGVEQYF. The CDR3 DNA is TGTGCCAGCAGCTTAGCGGAGACAGGGGTCGAGCAGTACTTC.

V usage is TRBV13 and J usage is TRBJ2-5; 10 bases agree with TRBD1. The CDR3 is made up of 16 amino acids. The V gene end was trimmed by 5 bases and the J gene end by 7 bases; junction bases not matched to a gene: 13. CDR1 is PRHDT, CDR2 FYEKMQ, per germline (reference sequence). In DNA, the CDR3 is TGTGCCAGCAGCGCGACCGGGACAGGGGTCGGGAGGACCCAGTACTTC. Amino acids: CASSATGTGVGRTQYF.

The chain couples TRBV9 to TRBJ2-4; D might be TRBD1 (6 bases). The CDR3 runs 19 residues. V dropped 2 bases and J dropped 3 bases, with 24 bases sitting between them. CDR1 and CDR2 from the germline V gene are SGDLS and YYNGEE. The CDR3 DNA reads as TGTGCCAGCAGCGTGTTGCCCGGGACACCCCAAGGGGGCAAAAACATTCAGTACTTC. This gives the protein CASSVLPGTPQGGKNIQYF. The whole variable domain, filled in from reference TRBV9 and TRBJ2-4, reads DSGVTQTPKHLITATGQRVTLRCSPRSGDLSVYWYQQSLDQGLQFLIQYYNGEERAKGNILERFSAQQFPDLHSELNLSSLELGDSALYFCASSVLPGTPQGGKNIQYFGAGTRLSVL.